This T cell receptor beta chain was sequenced during a study of blood T cell repertoires in COVID-19. Trimming removed 1 base from V and 7 bases from J, with 8 bases in between. This CDR3 region has 13 residues. Germline loops: CDR1 MGHRA, CDR2 YSYEKL. Seattle patient enrollment occurred during active infection, with longitudinal follow-up thereafter. Original processing notes: Nucleated cell counts were estimated from reference gene primer amplification. Sequenced by immunoSEQ multiplex PCR; TCRdb stores in-frame clones only, minus some. V and J calls plus clone size are reproduced from that table; the DNA served to infer D and trimming. The top ten hold 6.2% of the sample, which has approximately 100,000 clones, about 79% seen once.

Sequenced input: peripheral blood. This chain links TRBV4-1 with TRBJ2-1; possible D gene TRBD2, 5 bases. The clonotype comes from a man older than 75 with COVID-19, enrolled during active disease. CDR3: CASSQASWNEQFF. In DNA, the CDR3 is TGCGCCAGCAGCCAAGCTAGCTGGAATGAGCAGTTCTTC.